The 22 T cell receptor beta chains below all came from one sample that was sequenced in a study of cytomegalovirus exposure and HLA in healthy donors. 60 Vbeta and 13 Jbeta primers were used in PCR. Clones were read by immunoSEQ multiplex PCR, and TCRdb kept only the in-frame ones, dropping some. This table has some 150,000 clones, about two thirds appearing once. The sequenced material came from PBMCs. These receptors were taken from a human donor in good health.

The chain has TRBV7-3 and TRBJ2-1, with D possibly being TRBD1 (6 bases). V lost 6 bases and J lost 7, with 13 bases in between. There are 13 residues in the CDR3. CDR1 is SGHTA, CDR2 FQGTGA, per germline. The CDR3 loop is CASSPGTSNEQFF. CDR3 nucleotide sequence: TGTGCCAGCAGTCCCGGGACAAGTAATGAGCAGTTCTTC.

The V call is TRBV11-2, the J call TRBJ2-7; TRBD1 matches 7 bases. This CDR3 contains 13 residues. Trimming at V came to 4 bases and at J to 6 bases, leaving 6 bases not matched to a gene. The V gene's germline CDR1 is SGHAT and CDR2 FQNNGV. The CDR3 DNA follows: TGTGCCAGCAGCTCACAGGGACAGCGCGAGCAGTACTTC. Its protein product is CASSSQGQREQYF.

With respect to this clone: The conserved closing phenylalanine or tryptophan is absent in this CDR3, likely reflecting a read error. The DNA is left out, because the CDR3 cannot be placed on it with certainty; the CDR3 is given as TCRdb lists it. The V and J genes are TRBV5-8 and TRBJ1-4; the D call TRBD1 from the table was never checked on the DNA. Termini included, the CDR3 measures 13 amino acids. Germline V lookup: CDR1 SGHTS, CDR2 YDEGEE. The CDR3 spells CASSPRDTSFLGV.

The gene calls are TRBV27 and TRBJ2-5; 12 nucleotides align to TRBD2. The CDR3 loop spans 15 amino acids. Per the germline V gene, CDR1 is MNHEY and CDR2 is SMNVEV (reference sequence). The ends lost 8 bases at V and 1 base at J; junction bases unmatched: 5. The CDR3 is CASRTSGGPQETQYF. CDR3 nucleotide sequence: TGTGCCAGCCGAACTAGCGGGGGGCCCCAAGAGACCCAGTACTTC.

This chain uses TRBV7-6 with TRBJ1-1; 7 bases line up with TRBD1. V was clipped by 5 bases and J by 5 bases; unmatched bases: 5. This CDR3 is built from 13 residues. CDR1 and CDR2 from the germline V gene are SGHVS and FNYEAQ. The CDR3: CASSRDSRTEAFF. The CDR3 region has the DNA TGTGCCAGCAGCCGGGACAGCAGGACTGAAGCTTTCTTT.

This clone was seen a single time. CDR3 sequence: CASRPLTPSSSYNEQFF. The DNA for the CDR3 is TGCGCCAGCAGGCCGTTGACTCCGTCTAGCTCCTACAATGAGCAGTTCTTC. The V and J genes are TRBV5-1 and TRBJ2-1; no definite D call. Per germline, CDR1 SGHRS and CDR2 YFSETQ. This CDR3 region has 17 residues. Trimming removed 5 bases from V and 0 bases from J, with 18 bases in between.

The rearrangement uses TRBV5-1 and TRBJ2-7; 7 positions agree with TRBD2. Germline CDR1 and CDR2: SGHRS and YFSETQ. Trimming cost V 2 bases and J 1 base; bases outside gene matches: 0. CDR3 length equals 13 residues. The CDR3 reads CASSFGGSYEQYF. The DNA of the CDR3 is TGCGCCAGCAGCTTCGGGGGGTCCTACGAGCAGTACTTC.

Of note for this clone: The junction shows a germline mismatch at one end, possibly a read error. V and J are TRBV7-2 and TRBJ1-1, with 10 bases lining up with TRBD1. Germline assignment: CDR1 SGHTA and CDR2 FQGNSA. The CDR3 covers 14 residues. CDR3 coding DNA: TGTGCCAGCACCTTAACGGCCGGGACAGGGGACGCTTTCTTT. Its protein is CASTLTAGTGDAFF. Full variable domain (missing parts from reference TRBV7-2 and TRBJ1-1): GAGVSQSPSNKVTEKGKDVELRCDPISGHTALYWYRQSLGQGLEFLIYFQGNSAPDKSGLPSDRFSAERTGGSVSTLTIQRTQQEDSAVYLCASTLTAGTGDAFFGQGTRLTVV.

This chain links TRBV7-9 with TRBJ2-1; D is unclear. The germline gives CDR1 SEHNR, CDR2 FQNEAQ (reference sequence). V lost 5 bases and J lost 2, with 10 bases in between. This CDR3 is built from 14 residues. This CDR3 reads CASSPDTTYNEQFF. Written as DNA, the CDR3 is TGTGCCAGCAGCCCTGACACAACCTACAATGAGCAGTTCTTC. The whole variable domain, filled in from reference TRBV7-9 and TRBJ2-1, reads DTGVSQNPRHKITKRGQNVTFRCDPISEHNRLYWYRQTLGQGPEFLTYFQNEAQLEKSRLLSDRFSAERPKGSFSTLEIQRTEQGDSAMYLCASSPDTTYNEQFFGPGTRLTVL.

This clone was picked up a small number of times. The rearrangement links TRBV25-1 to TRBJ1-1, with a weak D call TRBD1 (5 bases). Germline V gene data show CDR1 as MGHDK and CDR2 as SYGVNS. This CDR3 is 15 amino acids long. The V end lost 8 bases, the J end lost 3 bases, and 19 bases lay between the germline ends. The CDR3 region has the DNA TGTGCCAGCGGCCGGGGGGGTATAGGGGACACTGAAGCTTTCTTT. Protein: CASGRGGIGDTEAFF.

The genes are TRBV9 and TRBJ2-3; D is ambiguous. The CDR3 covers 13 residues. The V gene lost 0 bases and the J gene lost 3 bases, with 5 bases spanning the gap. In germline, CDR1 is SGDLS, CDR2 YYNGEE. The CDR3 DNA reads TGTGCCAGCAGCGTAGGCGGAACAGATACGCAGTATTTT. Its protein product is CASSVGGTDTQYF.

The chain uses TRBV2 and TRBJ2-7, with 9 bases matching TRBD1. The germline V gene encodes CDR1 SNHLY and CDR2 FYNNEI. V gave up 4 bases and J gave up 6 bases; unmatched junction bases: 4. The CDR3 is 13 amino acids. The CDR3 reads CASSGQGEGEQYF. Written as DNA, the CDR3 is TGTGCCAGCAGTGGACAGGGGGAAGGCGAGCAGTACTTC.

This clone was seen a few times. V usage is TRBV6-1 and J usage is TRBJ1-1; D is uncertain. Germline V gene lookup returns CDR1 MNHNS and CDR2 SASEGT. The length of the CDR3 is 13 residues. Deletions cut 1 base from V and 10 bases from J, with 13 bases between. Here the CDR3 reads CASSEEEGWRAFF. DNA for the CDR3: TGTGCCAGCAGTGAAGAGGAGGGATGGAGAGCTTTCTTT.

This clone was picked up one time. The V call is TRBV4-1, the J call TRBJ2-5; possible D gene TRBD1, 5 bases. V gave up 0 bases and J gave up 5 bases, with 13 bases separating them. The CDR3 is 15 residues long. Germline values: CDR1 MGHRA, CDR2 YSYEKL. The CDR3 nucleotides read TGCGCCAGCAGCCAAGAGAAGTGGGGCGAGGAGACCCAGTACTTC. Translated: CASSQEKWGEETQYF.

The V gene is TRBV27, the J gene TRBJ1-6; no reliable D call. The length of the CDR3 is 13 residues. The germline V gene encodes CDR1 MNHEY and CDR2 SMNVEV (reference sequence). V was cut by 3 bases and J by 8 bases, with 8 bases left in between. Here the CDR3 reads CASSFQEYSPLHF. The DNA for the CDR3 is TGTGCCAGCAGTTTTCAGGAATATTCACCCCTCCACTTT.

A remark on this clone: Its ends do not fully match the called genes, so a read error is possible. The chain joins TRBV7-7 to TRBJ2-5; the match to TRBD2 covers 7 bases. The CDR3 length is 20 residues. Germline loops: CDR1 SSHAT, CDR2 FNYEAQ (reference sequence). In nucleotides, the CDR3 is TGTGCTAGCAGCTTTAGCATTAGGGCTGGACTAGTGGCCGCCCAAGAGACCCAGTACTTC. Protein product: CASSFSIRAGLVAAQETQYF.

This clone showed up just once. This chain connects TRBV5-6 to TRBJ2-7; TRBD1 might be the D (6 bases). Germline V lookup: CDR1 SGHDT, CDR2 YYEEEE. The CDR3 has 15 amino acids. Trimming took 4 bases from V and 6 from J, leaving 20 bases between them. The CDR3 is CASSPGTPPSAEQYF. The CDR3 DNA is TGTGCCAGCAGCCCCGGGACACCTCCGTCTGCCGAGCAGTACTTC. The full variable domain, completed using reference TRBV5-6 and TRBJ2-7, is DAGVTQSPTHLIKTRGQQVTLRCSPKSGHDTVSWYQQALGQGPQFIFQYYEEEERQRGNFPDRFSGHQFPNYSSELNVNALLLGDSALYLCASSPGTPPSAEQYFGPGTRLTVT.

The DNA of the CDR3 is TGTGCCATTATTTTGAGGGACAGTCGGCATTCGGAAAAACTGTTTTTT. Translation gives CAIILRDSRHSEKLFF. The gene calls are TRBV28 and TRBJ1-4; 7 bases map to TRBD1. Germline values: CDR1 MDHEN, CDR2 SYDVKM. With V trimmed by 10 bases and J by 8 bases, 19 bases remained unmatched. The CDR3 is 16 residues long. Full variable domain (remainder filled in from reference TRBV28 and TRBJ1-4): DVKVTQSSRYLVKRTGEKVFLECVQDMDHENMFWYRQDPGLGLRLIYFSYDVKMKEKGDIPEGYSVSREKKERFSLILESASTNQTSMYLCAIILRDSRHSEKLFFGSGTQLSVL.

The rearrangement links TRBV7-6 to TRBJ2-1; D possibly corresponds to TRBD1 (6 bases). Trimming left V 6 bases short and J 10 bases short, with 19 bases between. From germline, CDR1 is SGHVS and CDR2 FNYEAQ. This CDR3 is built from 14 residues. CDR3 sequence (DNA): TGTGCCAGCAGTCCAGACAGGAGTTGGGAGGAGCAGTTCTTC. It translates to CASSPDRSWEEQFF. Full variable domain (missing parts from reference TRBV7-6 and TRBJ2-1): GAGVSQSPRYKVTKRGQDVALRCDPISGHVSLYWYRQALGQGPEFLTYFNYEAQQDKSGLPNDRFSAERPEGSISTLTIQRTEQRDSAMYRCASSPDRSWEEQFFGPGTRLTVL.

This clone was found once. This sequence joins TRBV29-1 and TRBJ2-5; 14 positions match TRBD2. Germline trimming cut 6 bases from V and 7 bases from J; bases unmatched to any gene: 7. CDR1 SQVTM and CDR2 ANQGSEA come from the germline V gene. The CDR3 consists of 14 residues. CDR3 DNA sequence: TGCAGCGTCGATCCCGGACTAGCGGGGGGGACCCAGTACTTC. As protein: CSVDPGLAGGTQYF.

The chain couples TRBV18 to TRBJ2-7; D is possibly TRBD1 (5 bases). The germline gives CDR1 KGHSH, CDR2 LQKENI. Deletions cut 2 bases from V and 3 bases from J, with 14 bases between. This CDR3 comprises 15 residues. DNA for the CDR3: TGTGCCAGCTCACCAGGCCAGGGTGAACTCTACGAGCAGTACTTC. This encodes CASSPGQGELYEQYF.

This chain joins TRBV19 and TRBJ2-7, with 10 bases identical to TRBD1. The CDR3 covers 14 residues. The trim removed 4 bases at V and 5 bases at J, leaving 5 bases unmatched. CDR1 LNHDA and CDR2 SQIVND come from the germline V gene (reference sequence). The CDR3, as DNA: TGTGCCAGTAGTAGACAGGGGGCGTTAGACGAGCAGTACTTC. Its protein product is CASSRQGALDEQYF.